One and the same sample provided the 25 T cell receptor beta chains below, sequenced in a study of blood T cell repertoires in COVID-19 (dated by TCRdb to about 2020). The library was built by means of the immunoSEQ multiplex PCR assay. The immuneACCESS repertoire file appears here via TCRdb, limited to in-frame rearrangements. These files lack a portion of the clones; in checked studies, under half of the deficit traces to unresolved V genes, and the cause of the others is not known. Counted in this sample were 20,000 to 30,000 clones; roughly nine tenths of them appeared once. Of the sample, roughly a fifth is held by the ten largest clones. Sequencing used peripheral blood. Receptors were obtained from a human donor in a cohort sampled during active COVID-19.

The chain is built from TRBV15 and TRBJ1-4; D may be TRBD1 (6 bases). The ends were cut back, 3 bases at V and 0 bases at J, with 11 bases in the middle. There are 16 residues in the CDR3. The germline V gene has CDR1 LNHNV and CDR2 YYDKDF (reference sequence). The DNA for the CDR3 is TGTGCCACCAGCAGGCGTGGACAGACAACTAATGAAAAACTGTTTTTT. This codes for CATSRRGQTTNEKLFF.

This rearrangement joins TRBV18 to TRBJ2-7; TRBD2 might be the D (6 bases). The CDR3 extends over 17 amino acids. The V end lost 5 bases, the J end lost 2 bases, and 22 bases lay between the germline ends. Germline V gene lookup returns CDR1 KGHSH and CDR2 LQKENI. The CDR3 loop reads CASSTVSAGFYTYEQYF. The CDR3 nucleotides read TGTGCCAGCTCAACGGTCTCCGCGGGATTTTATACCTACGAGCAGTACTTC.

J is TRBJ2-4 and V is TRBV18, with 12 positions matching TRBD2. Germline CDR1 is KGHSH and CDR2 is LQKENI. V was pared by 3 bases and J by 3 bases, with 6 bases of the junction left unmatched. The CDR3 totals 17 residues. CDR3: CASSPLAGGLDKNIQYF. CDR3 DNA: TGTGCCAGCTCACCCCTAGCGGGGGGGCTGGACAAAAACATTCAGTACTTC.

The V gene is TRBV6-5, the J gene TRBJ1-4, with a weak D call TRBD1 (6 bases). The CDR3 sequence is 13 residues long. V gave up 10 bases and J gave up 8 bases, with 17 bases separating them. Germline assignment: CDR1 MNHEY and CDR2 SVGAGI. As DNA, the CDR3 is TGTGCCACCCAGGGGACGGCGGCGGAAAAACTGTTTTTT. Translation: CATQGTAAEKLFF.

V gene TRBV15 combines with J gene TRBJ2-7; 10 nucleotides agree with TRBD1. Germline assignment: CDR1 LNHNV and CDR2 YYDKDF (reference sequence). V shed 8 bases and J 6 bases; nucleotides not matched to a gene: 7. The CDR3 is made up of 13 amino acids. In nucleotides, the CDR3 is TGTGCCACCGGCCGGGACAGGGGTTCCGAGCAGTACTTC. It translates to CATGRDRGSEQYF.

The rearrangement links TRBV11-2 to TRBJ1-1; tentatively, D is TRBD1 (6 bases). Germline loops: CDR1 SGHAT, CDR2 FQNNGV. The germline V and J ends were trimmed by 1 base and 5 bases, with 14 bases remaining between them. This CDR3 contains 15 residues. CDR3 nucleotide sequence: TGTGCCAGCAGCTTAGTTCCAGGGACATTGACTGAAGCTTTCTTT. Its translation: CASSLVPGTLTEAFF.

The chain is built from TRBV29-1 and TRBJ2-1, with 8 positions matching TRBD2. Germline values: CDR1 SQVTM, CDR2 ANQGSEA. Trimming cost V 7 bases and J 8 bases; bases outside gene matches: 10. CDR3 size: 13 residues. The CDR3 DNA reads TGCAGCGCTAAAGCGGGAGTGGTTTATGAGCAGTTCTTC. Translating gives CSAKAGVVYEQFF.

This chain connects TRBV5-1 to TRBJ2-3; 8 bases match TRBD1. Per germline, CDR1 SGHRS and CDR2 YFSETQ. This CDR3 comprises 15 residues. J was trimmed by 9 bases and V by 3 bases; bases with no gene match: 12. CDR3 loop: CASSSSGTGGSTQYF. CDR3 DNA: TGCGCCAGCAGCTCCTCCGGGACAGGCGGATCAACGCAGTATTTT. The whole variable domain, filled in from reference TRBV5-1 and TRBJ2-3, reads KAGVTQTPRYLIKTRGQQVTLSCSPISGHRSVSWYQQTPGQGLQFLFEYFSETQRNKGNFPGRFSGRQFSNSRSEMNVSTLELGDSALYLCASSSSGTGGSTQYFGPGTRLTVL.

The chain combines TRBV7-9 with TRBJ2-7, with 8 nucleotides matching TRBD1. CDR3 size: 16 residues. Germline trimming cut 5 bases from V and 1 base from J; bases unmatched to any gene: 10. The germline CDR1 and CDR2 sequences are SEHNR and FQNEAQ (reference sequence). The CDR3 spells CASSTNPWTGSYEQYF. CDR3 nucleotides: TGTGCCAGCAGCACCAACCCTTGGACAGGGTCCTACGAGCAGTACTTC.

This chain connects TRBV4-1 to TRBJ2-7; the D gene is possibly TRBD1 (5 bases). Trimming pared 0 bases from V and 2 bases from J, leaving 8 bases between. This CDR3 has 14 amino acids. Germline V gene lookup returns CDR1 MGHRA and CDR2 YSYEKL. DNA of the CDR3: TGCGCCAGCAGCCAAGAACCAGGGACCTACGAGCAGTACTTC. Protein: CASSQEPGTYEQYF.

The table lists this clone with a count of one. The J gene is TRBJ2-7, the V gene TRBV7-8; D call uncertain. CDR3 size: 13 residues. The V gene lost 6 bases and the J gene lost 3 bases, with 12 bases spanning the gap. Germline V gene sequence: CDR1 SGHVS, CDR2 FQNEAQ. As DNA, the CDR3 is TGTGCCAGCAGTCTTGACACTCTCTACGAGCAGTACTTC. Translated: CASSLDTLYEQYF.

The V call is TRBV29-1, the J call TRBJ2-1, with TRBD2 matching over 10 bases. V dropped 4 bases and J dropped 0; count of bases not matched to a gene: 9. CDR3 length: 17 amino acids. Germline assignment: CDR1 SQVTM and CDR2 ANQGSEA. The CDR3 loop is CSVALLAGPNSYNEQFF. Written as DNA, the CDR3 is TGCAGCGTTGCCTTACTAGCGGGGCCCAACTCCTACAATGAGCAGTTCTTC.

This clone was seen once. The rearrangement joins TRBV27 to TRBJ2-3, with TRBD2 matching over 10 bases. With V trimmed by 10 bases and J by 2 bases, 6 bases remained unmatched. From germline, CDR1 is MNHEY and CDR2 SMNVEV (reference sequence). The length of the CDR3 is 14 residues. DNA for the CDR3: TGTGCCACGAAACTAGCGGGGAACACAGATACGCAGTATTTT. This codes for CATKLAGNTDTQYF.

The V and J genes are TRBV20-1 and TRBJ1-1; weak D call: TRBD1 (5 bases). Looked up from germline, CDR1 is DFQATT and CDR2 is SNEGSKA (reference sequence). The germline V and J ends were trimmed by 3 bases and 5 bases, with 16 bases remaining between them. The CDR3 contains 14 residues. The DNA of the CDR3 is TGCAGTGCTAGTATACCACGGGGGGAAACTGAAGCTTTCTTT. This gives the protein CSASIPRGETEAFF.

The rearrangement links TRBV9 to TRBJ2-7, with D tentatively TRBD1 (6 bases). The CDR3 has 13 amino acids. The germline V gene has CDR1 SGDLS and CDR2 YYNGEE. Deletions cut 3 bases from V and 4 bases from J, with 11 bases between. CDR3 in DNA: TGTGCCAGCAGCGAGGGGGTAGCGTACGAGCAGTACTTC. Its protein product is CASSEGVAYEQYF.

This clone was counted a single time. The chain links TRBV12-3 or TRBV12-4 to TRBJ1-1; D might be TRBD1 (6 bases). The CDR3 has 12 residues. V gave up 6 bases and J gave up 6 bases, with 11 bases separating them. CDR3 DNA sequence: TGTGCCAGCAGGCCCGGACAGTCTGAAGCTTTCTTT. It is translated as CASRPGQSEAFF.

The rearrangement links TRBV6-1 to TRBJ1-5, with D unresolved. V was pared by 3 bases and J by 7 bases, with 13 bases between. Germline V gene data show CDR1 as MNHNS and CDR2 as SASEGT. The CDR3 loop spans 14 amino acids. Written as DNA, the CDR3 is TGTGCCAGCAGTGATCGGGGATTCAACCAGCCCCAGCATTTT. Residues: CASSDRGFNQPQHF.

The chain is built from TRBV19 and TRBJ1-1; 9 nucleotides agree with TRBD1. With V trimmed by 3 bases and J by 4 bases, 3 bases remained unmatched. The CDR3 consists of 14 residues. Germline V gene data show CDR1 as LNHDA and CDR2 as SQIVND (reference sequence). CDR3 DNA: TGTGCCAGTAGTATCGGGGACAGGGTCACTGAAGCTTTCTTT. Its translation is CASSIGDRVTEAFF.

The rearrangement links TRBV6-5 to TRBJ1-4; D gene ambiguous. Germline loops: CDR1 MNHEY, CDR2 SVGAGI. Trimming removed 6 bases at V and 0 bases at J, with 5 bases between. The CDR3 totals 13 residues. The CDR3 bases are TGTGCCAGCAGGGCGGCAACTAATGAAAAACTGTTTTTT. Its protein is CASRAATNEKLFF.

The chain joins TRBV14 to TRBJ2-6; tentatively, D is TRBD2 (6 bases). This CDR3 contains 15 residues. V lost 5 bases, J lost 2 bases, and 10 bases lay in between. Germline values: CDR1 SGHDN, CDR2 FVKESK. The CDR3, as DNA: TGTGCCAGCAGCGGCGGAGGGGCTGGGGCCAACGTCCTGACTTTC. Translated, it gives CASSGGGAGANVLTF.

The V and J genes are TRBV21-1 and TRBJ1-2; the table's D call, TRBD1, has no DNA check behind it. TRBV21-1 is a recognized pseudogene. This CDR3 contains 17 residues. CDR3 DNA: TGTGCCAGCAGCAAATCTCTCTTGGTACAGGGGATCCATGGCTACACCTTC. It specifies CASSKSLLVQGIHGYTF.

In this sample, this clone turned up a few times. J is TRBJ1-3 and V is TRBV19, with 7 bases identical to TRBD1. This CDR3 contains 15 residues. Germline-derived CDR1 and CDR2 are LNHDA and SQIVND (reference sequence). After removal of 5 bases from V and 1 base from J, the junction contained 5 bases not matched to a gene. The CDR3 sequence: CASSPPTGSGNTIYF. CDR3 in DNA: TGTGCCAGTAGTCCCCCGACAGGGTCTGGAAACACCATATATTTT. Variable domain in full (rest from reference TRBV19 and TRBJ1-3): DGGITQSPKYLFRKEGQNVTLSCEQNLNHDAMYWYRQDPGQGLRLIYYSQIVNDFQKGDIAEGYSVSREKKESFPLTVTSAQKNPTAFYLCASSPPTGSGNTIYFGEGSWLTVV.

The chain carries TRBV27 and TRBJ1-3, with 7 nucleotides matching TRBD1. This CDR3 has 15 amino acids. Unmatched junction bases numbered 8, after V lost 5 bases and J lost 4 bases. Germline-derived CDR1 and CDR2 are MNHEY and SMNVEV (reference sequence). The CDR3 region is CASSSLSRGGNTIYF. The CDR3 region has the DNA TGTGCCAGCAGTAGCTTGAGCAGGGGGGGAAACACCATATATTTT.

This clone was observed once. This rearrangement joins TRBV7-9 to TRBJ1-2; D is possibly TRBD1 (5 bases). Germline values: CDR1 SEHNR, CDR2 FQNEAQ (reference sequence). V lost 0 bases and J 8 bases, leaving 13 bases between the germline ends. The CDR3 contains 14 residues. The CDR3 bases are TGTGCCAGCAGCTTAGCCGTCGACAGATCGGGCTACACCTTC. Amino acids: CASSLAVDRSGYTF.

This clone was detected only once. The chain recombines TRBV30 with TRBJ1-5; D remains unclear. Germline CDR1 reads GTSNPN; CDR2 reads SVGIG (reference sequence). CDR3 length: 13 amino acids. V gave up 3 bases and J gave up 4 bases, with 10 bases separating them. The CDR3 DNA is TGTGCCTGGAGGGGCGAGGGAAATCAGCCCCAGCATTTT. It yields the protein CAWRGEGNQPQHF.